This T cell receptor beta chain was sequenced during a study of control samples from healthy donors and cancer patients (dated by TCRdb to between 2020 and 2021). The library was obtained by the immunoSEQ multiplex PCR assay. TCRdb mirrors the immuneACCESS table, restricted to in-frame sequences. Some clones are absent from its copies; in checked studies, under half trace to an unresolved V gene, and the reason for the others is unknown. The sample table shows fewer than 200,000 clones, and nearly 96% are seen once. The ten largest make up just over 1% of the sample. Note on this clone: This clone's antigen is unknown. The sample holds no much larger clone one base away, and base qualities are not on file.

As encoded in the germline V gene, CDR1 is SGHRS while CDR2 is YFSETQ. From cysteine to phenylalanine, the CDR3 is 12 amino acids long. Only CDR3 DNA remains: 36 bases, in frame from the first base. The V and J ends are trimmed by 4 bases and 8 bases, leaving 12 bases between them. The origin of this receptor is a woman aged 25 to 39 in good health. The receptor chain draws on TRBV5-1 and TRBJ1-1, with the D gene call left open. Material: blood. The sequenced DNA is TGCGCCAGCAGCCCGACGGGCCCCGAAGCTTTCTTT. Its protein is CASSPTGPEAFF.